The rows below give T cell receptor beta chains drawn from one sample of a study of T cell responses to AZD1222 COVID-19 vaccine. Profiled with immunoSEQ multiplex PCR; TCRdb holds only in-frame clones, not every one. The table has around 110,000 clones, 92% seen once; the top ten hold around 1.7%. The material sequenced was peripheral blood, taken on day 0 of AZD1222 vaccination. The receptors derive from an adult in good health. CDR3s include the opening cysteine and the closing phenylalanine or tryptophan. Fields, in order: V gene, clone size, D gene, J gene, CDR3 protein, CDR3 DNA. The D gene is left open where the match is weak. Clone size, where shown, is once, few, many, or a class for clones that have expanded.

TRBV5-1,NA,TRBD1,TRBJ1-6,CASSPTGDNSPLHF,TGCGCCAGCAGCCCGACAGGGGATAATTCACCCCTCCACTTT
TRBV5-8,NA,NA,TRBJ2-1,CASSFSWGTYNEQFF,TGTGCCAGCAGCTTTTCTTGGGGCACTTACAATGAGCAGTTCTTC
TRBV7-6,NA,TRBD1,TRBJ1-2,CASSSRSGQGAGYTF,TGTGCCAGCAGCTCGAGGAGTGGACAGGGGGCTGGCTACACCTTC
TRBV6-4,NA,NA,TRBJ2-1,CASSSVVGNEQFF,TGTGCCAGCAGTAGCGTGGTCGGGAATGAGCAGTTCTTC
TRBV4-1,NA,NA,TRBJ1-6,CASSQEVTLSPLHF,TGCGCCAGCAGCCAAGAGGTGACTCTTTCACCCCTCCACTTT
TRBV27,NA,TRBD1,TRBJ1-1,CASLVRNRGNTEAFF,TGTGCCAGCCTGGTGCGGAACAGGGGGAACACTGAAGCTTTCTTT
TRBV5-1,NA,TRBD1,TRBJ2-1,CASSLAGTGREQFF,TGCGCCAGCAGCTTGGCCGGGACAGGGAGGGAGCAGTTCTTC
TRBV11-2,NA,TRBD2,TRBJ2-3,CASNSAGTSIADTQYF,TGTGCCAGCAACAGCGCCGGGACTAGTATTGCAGATACGCAGTATTTT
TRBV27,NA,NA,TRBJ1-2,CASSFGRGSGGYTF,TGTGCCAGCAGTTTCGGCAGGGGATCTGGCGGCTACACCTTC
TRBV7-9,NA,NA,TRBJ2-5,CASSFGRKETQYF,TGTGCCAGCAGCTTTGGCAGAAAAGAGACCCAGTACTTC
TRBV10-1,NA,NA,TRBJ2-1,CASGGASYNEQFF,TGCGCCAGCGGGGGGGCATCCTACAATGAGCAGTTCTTC
TRBV30,NA,TRBD1,TRBJ1-1,CAWNRGVTEAFF,TGTGCCTGGAACAGGGGGGTGACTGAAGCTTTCTTT
TRBV10-3,NA,NA,TRBJ1-2,CAITPGTQNYGYTF,TGTGCCATCACCCCCGGGACTCAAAACTATGGCTACACCTTC
TRBV6-2/TRBV6-3,NA,TRBD2,TRBJ2-5,CASSAKRAGGVETQYF,TGTGCCAGCAGCGCCAAGAGAGCGGGGGGTGTAGAGACCCAGTACTTC
TRBV20-1,NA,NA,TRBJ1-2,CSASHGEANYGYTF,TGCAGTGCTAGTCACGGGGAGGCTAACTATGGCTACACCTTC
TRBV6-5,NA,NA,TRBJ1-4,CASSEGAGFEKLFF,TGTGCCAGCAGCGAGGGAGCGGGTTTTGAAAAACTGTTTTTT
TRBV6-6,NA,TRBD1,TRBJ1-1,CASSTGGNTEAFF,TGTGCCAGCAGTACAGGGGGAAACACTGAAGCTTTCTTT
TRBV30,NA,NA,TRBJ1-3,CAWSGDGFSGNTIYF,TGTGCCTGGAGTGGCGATGGTTTCTCTGGAAACACCATATATTTT
TRBV30,NA,NA,TRBJ2-7,CAWSILGEQYF,TGTGCCTGGAGTATTTTGGGGGAGCAGTACTTC
TRBV7-3,NA,NA,TRBJ1-1,CASSLIPGNTEAFF,TGTGCCAGCAGCCTTATCCCCGGGAACACTGAAGCTTTCTTT
TRBV6-1,NA,NA,TRBJ1-2,CASSELQVRGYTF,TGTGCCAGCAGTGAATTACAGGTCCGTGGCTACACCTTC
TRBV11-2,NA,NA,TRBJ2-1,CASSLGLRGNEQFF,TGTGCCAGCAGCTTGGGACTCCGAGGCAATGAGCAGTTCTTC
TRBV7-9,NA,NA,TRBJ1-6,CASRPDSYNSPLHF,TGTGCCAGCAGACCTGACAGTTATAATTCACCCCTCCACTTT
TRBV7-2,NA,NA,TRBJ2-1,CASSIRGAPYNEQFF,TGTGCCAGCAGCATACGGGGGGCTCCCTACAATGAGCAGTTCTTC
TRBV5-6,NA,TRBD1,TRBJ1-1,CASSLTGGWNTEAFF,TGTGCCAGCAGCTTGACAGGGGGCTGGAACACTGAAGCTTTCTTT
TRBV7-8,NA,NA,TRBJ2-3,CASSLSGVTDTQYF,TGTGCCAGCAGCTTATCTGGGGTAACAGATACGCAGTATTTT
TRBV6-1,NA,NA,TRBJ1-3,CASSGASGNTIYF,TGTGCCAGCAGTGGAGCCTCTGGAAACACCATATATTTT
TRBV9,NA,TRBD2,TRBJ2-1,CASSAPLAGGYNEQFF,TGTGCCAGCAGCGCCCCACTAGCGGGGGGGTACAATGAGCAGTTCTTC
TRBV6-2/TRBV6-3,NA,TRBD1,TRBJ1-1,CASSYFGQAEAFF,TGTGCCAGCAGTTACTTCGGACAGGCTGAAGCTTTCTTT
TRBV6-4,NA,NA,TRBJ1-3,CASSVGPGNTIYF,TGTGCCAGCAGTGTTGGGCCTGGAAACACCATATATTTT
TRBV30,NA,TRBD1,TRBJ1-1,CAWGRTGGYTEAFF,TGTGCCTGGGGGAGGACAGGGGGCTATACTGAAGCTTTCTTT
TRBV12-3/TRBV12-4,NA,NA,TRBJ1-5,CASSGAFNQPQHF,TGTGCCAGCAGTGGGGCGTTCAATCAGCCCCAGCATTTT
TRBV29-1,NA,TRBD2,TRBJ2-1,CSVAWTSGGAGDNEQFF,TGCAGCGTTGCTTGGACTAGCGGGGGGGCCGGGGACAATGAGCAGTTCTTC
TRBV10-3,once,NA,TRBJ1-5,CAISSQGVYSNQPQHF,TGTGCCATCAGCTCCCAGGGAGTCTATAGCAATCAGCCCCAGCATTTT
TRBV2,NA,NA,TRBJ1-2,CASGAQEGGYTF,TGTGCCAGCGGGGCACAGGAGGGTGGCTACACCTTC
TRBV7-9,few,NA,TRBJ1-4,CASSPLGNYEKLFF,TGTGCCAGCAGCCCCCTTGGGAATTATGAAAAACTGTTTTTT
TRBV19,NA,NA,TRBJ1-2,CASSRQANYGYTF,TGTGCCAGTAGCCGACAGGCTAACTATGGCTACACCTTC
TRBV3-1/TRBV3-2,NA,NA,TRBJ1-1,CASSQGVAVGTEAFF,TGTGCCAGCAGCCAAGGGGTAGCAGTCGGCACTGAAGCTTTCTTT
TRBV7-9,NA,NA,TRBJ2-7,CASSSPYVGQSYEQYF,TGTGCCAGCAGCTCCCCTTATGTGGGACAATCCTACGAGCAGTACTTC
TRBV5-1,NA,NA,TRBJ1-2,CASSLGNSGSYGYTF,TGCGCCAGCAGCTTGGGGAACAGCGGCAGCTATGGCTACACCTTC
TRBV7-2,NA,NA,TRBJ2-1,CASRPPLEFNEQFF,TGTGCCAGCAGGCCCCCTCTGGAGTTCAATGAGCAGTTCTTC
TRBV6-5,NA,TRBD1,TRBJ1-2,CASRDQQGPGGGYTF,TGTGCCAGCAGAGACCAACAGGGGCCCGGTGGTGGCTACACCTTC
TRBV7-9,NA,NA,TRBJ2-5,CASSFKGETQYF,TGTGCCAGCAGCTTCAAGGGTGAGACCCAGTACTTC
TRBV21-1,NA,NA,TRBJ2-1,CASSQLAGVDNEQFF,TGTGCCAGCAGCCAACTAGCGGGAGTGGACAATGAGCAGTTCTTC
TRBV4-1,NA,NA,TRBJ1-2,CASSPEGLIGTLDGYTF,TGCGCCAGCAGCCCAGAGGGTTTGATCGGGACGTTAGATGGCTACACCTTC
TRBV11-2,NA,NA,TRBJ2-1,CASSLDPGSSYNEQFF,TGTGCCAGCAGCTTAGATCCAGGTAGCTCCTACAATGAGCAGTTCTTC
TRBV10-3,NA,NA,TRBJ1-5,CAISVNSDQPQHF,TGTGCCATCAGCGTTAACAGTGATCAGCCCCAGCATTTT
TRBV21-1,NA,NA,TRBJ1-2,CASSRPGGSTNYGYTF,TGTGCCAGCAGCAGACCCGGGGGCAGTACTAACTATGGCTACACCTTC
TRBV4-2,NA,NA,TRBJ1-5,CASSQVIDGQPQHF,TGTGCCAGCAGCCAAGTGATAGATGGTCAGCCCCAGCATTTT
TRBV19,NA,NA,TRBJ1-5,CASSSWGGTNQPQHF,TGTGCCAGTAGTTCCTGGGGGGGTACCAATCAGCCCCAGCATTTT
TRBV6-7,NA,NA,TRBJ2-1,CASSYSSFSEQFF,TGTGCCAGCAGTTACTCGAGTTTCTCCGAGCAGTTCTTC
TRBV6-5,NA,TRBD1,TRBJ1-2,CASRGQVITNYGYTF,TGTGCCAGCAGGGGACAGGTTATAACTAACTATGGCTACACCTTC
TRBV6-5,once,TRBD1,TRBJ1-2,CASTGTGHGYTF,TGTGCCAGCACTGGGACAGGGCATGGCTACACCTTC
TRBV19,NA,NA,TRBJ1-1,CASSLGVNTEAFF,TGTGCCAGTAGTTTGGGGGTCAACACTGAAGCTTTCTTT
TRBV21-1,NA,NA,TRBJ1-2,CASSSSDRGLGYTF,TGTGCCAGCAGCAGCTCGGACAGGGGGCTAGGCTACACCTTC
TRBV5-8,NA,NA,TRBJ1-1,CASSSTSRSQDTEAFF,TGTGCCAGCAGCTCCACGTCAAGGTCGCAAGACACTGAAGCTTTCTTT
TRBV24-1,few,NA,TRBJ1-3,CATSDWDRAGNTIYF,TGTGCCACCAGTGATTGGGACCGGGCTGGAAACACCATATATTTT
TRBV5-4,many,TRBD2,TRBJ2-3,CASSIRLAGGPTDTQYF,TGTGCCAGCAGCATTCGACTAGCGGGAGGGCCTACAGATACGCAGTATTTT
TRBV24-1,NA,TRBD1,TRBJ2-3,CATSDYNRGKNTDTQYF,TGTGCCACCAGTGACTACAACAGGGGCAAAAACACAGATACGCAGTATTTT
TRBV5-5,NA,NA,TRBJ1-1,CASSRATEAFF,TGTGCCAGCAGCCGCGCCACTGAAGCTTTCTTT